Below, 30 T cell receptor beta chains from the same sample are listed, as sequenced in a study of T cell changes during pregnancy in multiple sclerosis. Profiled with immunoSEQ multiplex PCR; TCRdb holds only in-frame clones, not every one. The sample shows roughly 58,000 clones, 94% of them seen only once. Here the sequenced sample was CD8+ T cells from peripheral blood mononuclear cells, taken in the third trimester of pregnancy. Receptors originate from a female donor with multiple sclerosis, enrolled in a pregnancy study.

This clone appeared a single time. V gene TRBV27 combines with J gene TRBJ2-1; 10 positions agree with TRBD2. Germline V gene sequence: CDR1 MNHEY, CDR2 SMNVEV (reference sequence). The CDR3 spans 15 residues. Trimming took 3 bases from V and 9 from J; bases not matched to a gene: 8. CDR3 bases: TGTGCCAGCAGTTTTCTAGCGGGAGCTATTACTGAGCAGTTCTTC. As protein: CASSFLAGAITEQFF.

The V gene is TRBV11-2, the J gene TRBJ2-7; D not certain. Trimming took 0 bases from V and 1 from J, leaving 10 bases between them. The CDR3 loop spans 15 amino acids. Germline values: CDR1 SGHAT, CDR2 FQNNGV. The chain's CDR3 is CASSLDKLPSYEQYF. The CDR3 DNA is TGTGCCAGCAGCTTAGACAAGCTACCATCCTACGAGCAGTACTTC.

The chain links TRBV2 to TRBJ2-7; D is unclear. The germline V gene encodes CDR1 SNHLY and CDR2 FYNNEI. V was pared by 10 bases and J by 0 bases, with 13 bases between. There are 13 residues in the CDR3. CDR3 nucleotide sequence: TGTGCCACGCTACGCCTGAGCTCCTACGAGCAGTACTTC. This sequence encodes CATLRLSSYEQYF. Based on the CDR3 plus reference TRBV2 and TRBJ2-7, the full variable domain is EPEVTQTPSHQVTQMGQEVILRCVPISNHLYFYWYRQILGQKVEFLVSFYNNEISEKSEIFDDQFSVERPDGSNFTLKIRSTKLEDSAMYFCATLRLSSYEQYFGPGTRLTVT.

V is TRBV7-2 and J is TRBJ1-1; D gene ambiguous. CDR1 is SGHTA, CDR2 FQGNSA, per germline. V lost 1 base and J 3 bases, leaving 6 bases between the germline ends. The CDR3 sequence is 13 residues long. The CDR3 spells CASSLVPYTEAFF. As DNA, the CDR3 is TGTGCCAGCAGCTTAGTCCCGTACACTGAAGCTTTCTTT.

The chain is built from TRBV4-1 and TRBJ2-1, with 14 bases identical to TRBD2. V was pared by 6 bases and J by 9 bases, with 10 bases of the junction left unmatched. The CDR3 spans 16 residues. Germline CDR1 MGHRA, CDR2 YSYEKL. CDR3 protein: CASRTGTSGSRGEQFF. The CDR3 nucleotides are TGCGCCAGCAGAACCGGGACTAGCGGGAGTAGAGGTGAGCAGTTCTTC.

The genes are TRBV7-3 and TRBJ2-1, with TRBD2 matching 8 bases. CDR3 length equals 16 residues. CDR1 and CDR2 from the germline V gene are SGHTA and FQGTGA. The J segment lost 0 bases and the V segment lost 5 bases, leaving 6 bases of the junction unmatched. CDR3 DNA: TGTGCCAGCAGCATCACTAGCGGAAGCTCCTACAATGAGCAGTTCTTC. Its protein is CASSITSGSSYNEQFF.

The rearrangement links TRBV16 to TRBJ2-7, with D maybe TRBD1 (6 bases). V lost 2 bases and J 7 bases, leaving 15 bases between the germline ends. This CDR3 contains 14 residues. Germline V gives CDR1 KGHSY, CDR2 FQNENV. The DNA for the CDR3 is TGTGCCAGCAGCCAACAGGGGCCCTCGGGGGAGCAGTACTTC. As protein: CASSQQGPSGEQYF.

J is TRBJ1-5 and V is TRBV7-9; TRBD1 matches 11 bases. Germline CDR1 is SEHNR and CDR2 is FQNEAQ (reference sequence). The CDR3 covers 18 residues. Germline trimming cut 5 bases from V and 0 bases from J; bases unmatched to any gene: 9. Here the CDR3 reads CASSPGTGGQYSNQPQHF. CDR3 DNA: TGTGCCAGCAGCCCCGGGACAGGGGGTCAGTATAGCAATCAGCCCCAGCATTTT.

The V gene is TRBV7-9, the J gene TRBJ1-1; 8 positions agree with TRBD1. J was trimmed by 5 bases and V by 5 bases; bases with no gene match: 10. Germline V gene data show CDR1 as SEHNR and CDR2 as FQNEAQ (reference sequence). This CDR3 is 15 amino acids long. CDR3 nucleotides: TGTGCCAGCAGCCACTCCACAGGGGGGTATACTGAAGCTTTCTTT. Protein sequence: CASSHSTGGYTEAFF.

This clone appeared a few times. The V and J genes are TRBV18 and TRBJ1-2, with TRBD1 as a possible D gene (5 bases). V was clipped by 1 base and J by 0 bases, with 15 bases between them. This CDR3 contains 17 residues. CDR1 is KGHSH and CDR2 is LQKENI in the germline V gene. The CDR3 sequence: CASSPRSQGKTNYGYTF. CDR3 DNA sequence: TGTGCCAGCTCACCACGTAGTCAGGGTAAGACTAACTATGGCTACACCTTC.

The chain joins TRBV19 to TRBJ1-4; D not resolved. The CDR3 contains 14 residues. Germline CDR1 LNHDA, CDR2 SQIVND (reference sequence). V shed 8 bases and J shed 0 bases, with 10 bases lying between them. The DNA of the CDR3 is TGTGCCAGTTGCCGACGGGCAACTAATGAAAAACTGTTTTTT. Translating gives CASCRRATNEKLFF.

The rearrangement joins TRBV4-1 to TRBJ2-7; D is perhaps TRBD2 (6 bases). Germline assignment: CDR1 MGHRA and CDR2 YSYEKL. CDR3 size: 15 residues. Trimming left V 0 bases short and J 3 bases short, with 12 bases between. Here the CDR3 DNA reads TGCGCCAGCAGCCAAGAATGGACTACCTACTACGAGCAGTACTTC. Protein: CASSQEWTTYYEQYF.

In regard to this clone: Other DNA sequences of this sample code for an identical CDR3. The rearrangement joins TRBV5-1 to TRBJ2-7, with TRBD1 identical over 7 bases. J gave up 1 base and V 3 bases, and 7 bases lay outside the gene matches. This CDR3 is 15 amino acids long. Germline V gives CDR1 SGHRS, CDR2 YFSETQ. This chain's CDR3 is CASSSLQGLSYEQYF. The DNA for the CDR3 is TGCGCCAGCAGCTCTCTACAGGGGTTATCCTACGAGCAGTACTTC.

V usage is TRBV27 and J usage is TRBJ2-7; TRBD2 agrees at 10 bases. CDR1 and CDR2 (germline): MNHEY, SMNVEV (reference sequence). The V and J ends lost 4 bases and 6 bases, in that order; junction bases with no gene match: 12. CDR3 size: 16 residues. In DNA, the CDR3 is TGTGCCAGCAGTTCCGGGGCTAGCGGGAGTATGGGCGAGCAGTACTTC. Residues: CASSSGASGSMGEQYF.

The gene calls are TRBV7-8 and TRBJ2-7; 8 bases are shared with TRBD2. The CDR3 is made up of 14 amino acids. In germline, CDR1 is SGHVS, CDR2 FQNEAQ. The V gene end was trimmed by 10 bases and the J gene end by 2 bases; junction bases not matched to a gene: 10. CDR3 DNA: TGTGCCACTTCGCGGGGGGCGGAGACCTACGAGCAGTACTTC. This translates into CATSRGAETYEQYF.

The chain has TRBV7-6 and TRBJ2-1, with D possibly being TRBD2 (5 bases). The CDR3 runs to 14 residues. Germline CDR1 is SGHVS and CDR2 is FNYEAQ. Trimming took 1 base from V and 3 from J, leaving 7 bases between them. CDR3 sequence: CASSLGDYYNEQFF. Written as DNA, the CDR3 is TGTGCCAGCAGCTTAGGCGACTACTACAATGAGCAGTTCTTC.

The V call is TRBV11-2, the J call TRBJ2-1; D is undetermined. Between the trimmed V and J ends, which lost 10 bases and 13 bases, there was a span of 11 bases. Germline V lookup: CDR1 SGHAT, CDR2 FQNNGV. This CDR3 has 9 amino acids. CDR3 bases: TGTGCCACCGGCGAGGCTCAGTTCTTC. This codes for CATGEAQFF.

This sequence joins TRBV14 and TRBJ2-3; 8 bases fit TRBD2. The germline V gene has CDR1 SGHDN and CDR2 FVKESK. Trimming cost V 4 bases and J 1 base; bases outside gene matches: 7. The CDR3 is 16 residues long. The CDR3 is CASSLGVLAGTDTQYF. The DNA of the CDR3 is TGTGCCAGCAGCCTTGGGGTACTAGCGGGCACAGATACGCAGTATTTT. The complete variable domain, with remaining parts taken from reference TRBV14 and TRBJ2-3, reads EAGVTQFPSHSVIEKGQTVTLRCDPISGHDNLYWYRRVMGKEIKFLLHFVKESKQDESGMPNNRFLAERTGGTYSTLKVQPAELEDSGVYFCASSLGVLAGTDTQYFGPGTRLTVL.

This chain connects TRBV10-1 to TRBJ2-2; a weak D match, TRBD2 (5 bases). Germline lookup yields CDR1 WNHNN and CDR2 SYGVQD (reference sequence). The length of the CDR3 is 12 residues. V was cut by 10 bases and J by 1 base, with 7 bases left in between. The CDR3 is CATRGNTGELFF. The CDR3 DNA reads as TGCGCCACCCGGGGGAACACCGGGGAGCTGTTTTTT.

This chain connects TRBV19 to TRBJ2-1; 8 bases are a match to TRBD1. Trimming at V came to 1 base and at J to 4 bases, leaving 9 bases not matched to a gene. CDR1 LNHDA and CDR2 SQIVND come from the germline V gene (reference sequence). This CDR3 is built from 17 residues. The CDR3 spells CASSIVSGGGKYNEQFF. CDR3 coding DNA: TGTGCCAGTAGTATAGTATCAGGGGGCGGGAAATACAATGAGCAGTTCTTC.

V and J are TRBV2 and TRBJ2-1; 10 nucleotides line up with TRBD2. The CDR3 is 13 amino acids. Losses at the gene ends were 7 bases for V and 9 bases for J; bases not matched to a gene: 6. CDR1 SNHLY and CDR2 FYNNEI come from the germline V gene. CDR3 region: CASTPAGGGEQFF. CDR3 nucleotide sequence: TGTGCCAGCACCCCAGCGGGGGGGGGTGAGCAGTTCTTC. Full variable domain (remainder filled in from reference TRBV2 and TRBJ2-1): EPEVTQTPSHQVTQMGQEVILRCVPISNHLYFYWYRQILGQKVEFLVSFYNNEISEKSEIFDDQFSVERPDGSNFTLKIRSTKLEDSAMYFCASTPAGGGEQFFGPGTRLTVL.

The DNA of the CDR3 is TGCAGCGTTGAAGATCCGGGTAGCGGGGCTTTCTCCTACAATGAGCAGTTCTTC. Encoded protein: CSVEDPGSGAFSYNEQFF. The V call is TRBV29-1, the J call TRBJ2-1; 8 nucleotides align to TRBD2. Germline V gene sequence: CDR1 SQVTM, CDR2 ANQGSEA. With V trimmed by 0 bases and J by 0 bases, 10 bases remained unmatched. The CDR3 extends over 18 amino acids.

V is TRBV29-1 and J is TRBJ2-1, with unresolved D. CDR3 length: 11 amino acids. Trimming removed 3 bases at V and 9 bases at J, with 9 bases between. Germline V CDR1 and CDR2: SQVTM, ANQGSEA. The DNA for the CDR3 is TGCAGCGTTGATTTAGGCGGTGAGCAGTTCTTC. Protein sequence: CSVDLGGEQFF.

The chain links TRBV4-1 to TRBJ2-1, with no clear D. This CDR3 is built from 12 residues. Germline values: CDR1 MGHRA, CDR2 YSYEKL. V lost 1 base and J 8 bases, leaving 6 bases between the germline ends. The DNA of the CDR3 is TGCGCCAGCAGCCAAGGTGTCGATGAGCAGTTCTTC. It is translated as CASSQGVDEQFF.

The chain links TRBV10-3 to TRBJ2-5; 11 bases fit TRBD2. V lost 4 bases and J lost 5; bases outside the gene matches: 12. The CDR3 length is 17 residues. CDR1 is ENHRY, CDR2 SYGVKD, per germline. CDR3 DNA sequence: TGTGCCATCAGTGGACCGGGACTAGCGGAGAGGGGGGAGACCCAGTACTTC. The encoded protein is CAISGPGLAERGETQYF.

The chain uses TRBV5-1 and TRBJ2-7, with D tentatively TRBD1 (6 bases). This CDR3 is 15 amino acids long. Between the trimmed V and J ends, which lost 0 bases and 0 bases, there was a span of 10 bases. CDR1 and CDR2 from the germline V gene are SGHRS and YFSETQ. Here the CDR3 reads CASSLVQGSSYEQYF. The CDR3 bases are TGCGCCAGCAGCTTGGTGCAGGGGAGCTCCTACGAGCAGTACTTC.

This chain connects TRBV4-1 to TRBJ2-7; tentatively, D is TRBD1 (5 bases). The CDR3 length is 14 residues. The V end was cut by 5 bases, the J end by 5 bases, with 16 bases between. Germline-derived CDR1 and CDR2 are MGHRA and YSYEKL. The CDR3 region has the DNA TGCGCCAGCAGCAATCGACAGACCCTCGACGAGCAGTACTTC. Its translation: CASSNRQTLDEQYF.

This rearrangement joins TRBV30 to TRBJ2-7; D is perhaps TRBD2 (5 bases). V was clipped by 0 bases and J by 0 bases, with 6 bases between them. CDR3 size: 13 residues. In germline, CDR1 is GTSNPN, CDR2 SVGIG (reference sequence). The CDR3: CAWSVGSSYEQYF. As DNA, the CDR3 is TGTGCCTGGAGTGTGGGGAGCTCCTACGAGCAGTACTTC.

The chain couples TRBV13 to TRBJ2-3; tentative D call: TRBD1 (5 bases). V was trimmed by 3 bases and J by 4 bases, leaving 14 bases between them. CDR1 is PRHDT, CDR2 FYEKMQ, per germline (reference sequence). The CDR3 has 15 amino acids. CDR3 amino acids: CASSFTGVRADTQYF. CDR3 nucleotides: TGTGCCAGCAGCTTCACAGGAGTCAGGGCAGATACGCAGTATTTT. Filled out from reference TRBV13 and TRBJ2-3, the complete variable domain reads AAGVIQSPRHLIKEKRETATLKCYPIPRHDTVYWYQQGPGQDPQFLISFYEKMQSDKGSIPDRFSAQQFSDYHSELNMSSLELGDSALYFCASSFTGVRADTQYFGPGTRLTVL.

This sequence joins TRBV2 and TRBJ1-3; 7 bases are a match to TRBD1. The CDR3 runs to 19 residues. Trimming took 4 bases from V and 0 from J; bases not matched to a gene: 15. The germline V gene encodes CDR1 SNHLY and CDR2 FYNNEI. CDR3 DNA sequence: TGTGCCAGCAGTGCGGGCAGGGGGATCGTAAGGATCTCTGGAAACACCATATATTTT. Translating gives CASSAGRGIVRISGNTIYF.